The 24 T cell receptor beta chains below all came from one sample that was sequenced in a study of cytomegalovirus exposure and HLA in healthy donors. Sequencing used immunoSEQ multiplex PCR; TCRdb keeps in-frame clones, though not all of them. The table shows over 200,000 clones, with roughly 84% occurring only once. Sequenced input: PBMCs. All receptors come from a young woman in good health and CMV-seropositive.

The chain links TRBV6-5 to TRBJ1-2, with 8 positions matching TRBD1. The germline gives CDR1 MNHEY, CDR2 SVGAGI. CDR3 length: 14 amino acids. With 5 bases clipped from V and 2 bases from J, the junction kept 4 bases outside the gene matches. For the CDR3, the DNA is TGTGCCAGCAGTCCGGACAGGGACAACTATGGCTACACCTTC. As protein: CASSPDRDNYGYTF.

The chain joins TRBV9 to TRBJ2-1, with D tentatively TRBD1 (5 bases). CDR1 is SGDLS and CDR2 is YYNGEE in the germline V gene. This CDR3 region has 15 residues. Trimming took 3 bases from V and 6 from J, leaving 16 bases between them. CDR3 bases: TGTGCCAGCAGCGATGGGAAGGGGCTCTCCAATGAGCAGTTCTTC. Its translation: CASSDGKGLSNEQFF.

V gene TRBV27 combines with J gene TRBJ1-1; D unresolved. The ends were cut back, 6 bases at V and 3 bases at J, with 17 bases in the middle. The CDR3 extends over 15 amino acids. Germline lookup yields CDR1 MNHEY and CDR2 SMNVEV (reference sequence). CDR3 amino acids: CASRPPGRKYTEAFF. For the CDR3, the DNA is TGTGCCAGCAGACCCCCCGGCAGGAAGTACACTGAAGCTTTCTTT.

DNA of the CDR3: TGCGCCAGCAGCACTGGACACCCAAAGGAGACCCAGTACTTC. Its translation: CASSTGHPKETQYF. The chain has TRBV5-1 and TRBJ2-5; D is possibly TRBD1 (5 bases). Trimming removed 4 bases from V and 5 bases from J, with 15 bases in between. Per germline, CDR1 SGHRS and CDR2 YFSETQ. The CDR3 is 14 residues long.

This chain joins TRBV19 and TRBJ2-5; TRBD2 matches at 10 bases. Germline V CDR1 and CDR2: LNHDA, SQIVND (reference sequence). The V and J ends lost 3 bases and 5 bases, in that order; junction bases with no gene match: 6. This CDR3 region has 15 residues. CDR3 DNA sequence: TGTGCCAGTAGTATTTTAGCGGGAGGTTGGGAGACCCAGTACTTC. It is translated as CASSILAGGWETQYF.

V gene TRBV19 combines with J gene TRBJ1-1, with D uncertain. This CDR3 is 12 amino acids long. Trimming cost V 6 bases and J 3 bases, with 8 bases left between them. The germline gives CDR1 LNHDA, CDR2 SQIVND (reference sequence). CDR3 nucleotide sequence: TGTGCCAGTAGATTAGGAGACACTGAAGCTTTCTTT. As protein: CASRLGDTEAFF.

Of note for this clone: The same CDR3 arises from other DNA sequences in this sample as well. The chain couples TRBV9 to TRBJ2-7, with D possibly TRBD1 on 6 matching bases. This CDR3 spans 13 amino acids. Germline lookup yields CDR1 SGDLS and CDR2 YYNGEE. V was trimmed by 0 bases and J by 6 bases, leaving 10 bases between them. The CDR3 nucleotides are TGTGCCAGCAGCGTAGGAGGGGGAACCGAGCAGTACTTC. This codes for CASSVGGGTEQYF.

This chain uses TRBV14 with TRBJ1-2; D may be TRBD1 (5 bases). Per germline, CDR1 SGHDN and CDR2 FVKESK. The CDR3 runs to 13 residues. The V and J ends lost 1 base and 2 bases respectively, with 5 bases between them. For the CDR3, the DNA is TGTGCCAGCAGCCAAGGACAGAACTATGGCTACACCTTC. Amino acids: CASSQGQNYGYTF.

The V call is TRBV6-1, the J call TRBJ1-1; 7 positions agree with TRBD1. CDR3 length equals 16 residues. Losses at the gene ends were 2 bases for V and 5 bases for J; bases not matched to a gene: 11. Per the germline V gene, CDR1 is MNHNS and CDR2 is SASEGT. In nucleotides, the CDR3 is TGTGCCAGCAGTGAATTTATCGGACAGGAGGCAACTGAAGCTTTCTTT. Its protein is CASSEFIGQEATEAFF.

The CDR3: CASSGAGTVKYNEQFF. The CDR3 DNA sequence: TGCGCCAGCAGCGGAGCCGGGACAGTGAAATACAATGAGCAGTTCTTC. J is TRBJ2-1 and V is TRBV4-1, with TRBD1 identical over 7 bases. Germline V gene sequence: CDR1 MGHRA, CDR2 YSYEKL. The CDR3 spans 16 residues. The J segment lost 4 bases and the V segment lost 5 bases, leaving 11 bases of the junction unmatched.

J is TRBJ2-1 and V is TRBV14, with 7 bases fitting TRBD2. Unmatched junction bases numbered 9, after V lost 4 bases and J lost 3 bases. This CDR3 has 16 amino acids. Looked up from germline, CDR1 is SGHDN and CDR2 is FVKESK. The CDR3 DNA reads TGTGCCAGCAGCCCAGTCCGCAAGCGGGACTACAATGAGCAGTTCTTC. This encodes CASSPVRKRDYNEQFF.

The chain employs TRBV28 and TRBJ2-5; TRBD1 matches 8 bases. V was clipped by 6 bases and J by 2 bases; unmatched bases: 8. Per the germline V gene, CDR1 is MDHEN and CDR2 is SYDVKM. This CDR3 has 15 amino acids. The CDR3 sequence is CASSPIGQGQETQYF. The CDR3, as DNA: TGTGCCAGCAGCCCCATCGGACAGGGTCAAGAGACCCAGTACTTC.

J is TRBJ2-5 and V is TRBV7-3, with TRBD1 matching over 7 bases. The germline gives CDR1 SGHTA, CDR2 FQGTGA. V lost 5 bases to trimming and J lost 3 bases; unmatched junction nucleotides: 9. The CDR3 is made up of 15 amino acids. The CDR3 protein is CASSASTGWEETQYF. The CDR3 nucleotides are TGTGCCAGCAGCGCCTCGACAGGGTGGGAAGAGACCCAGTACTTC.

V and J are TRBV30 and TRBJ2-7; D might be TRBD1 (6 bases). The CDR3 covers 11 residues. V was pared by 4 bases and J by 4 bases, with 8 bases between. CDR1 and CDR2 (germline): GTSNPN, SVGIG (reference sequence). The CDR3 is CAWTGQYEQYF. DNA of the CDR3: TGTGCCTGGACCGGACAGTACGAGCAGTACTTC.

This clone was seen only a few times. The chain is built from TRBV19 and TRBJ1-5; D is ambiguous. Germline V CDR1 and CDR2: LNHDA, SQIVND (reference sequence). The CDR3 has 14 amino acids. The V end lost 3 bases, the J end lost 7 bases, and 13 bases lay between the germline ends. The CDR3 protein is CASSMSGSSQPQHF. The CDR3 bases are TGTGCCAGTAGTATGAGCGGCAGTTCCCAGCCCCAGCATTTT.

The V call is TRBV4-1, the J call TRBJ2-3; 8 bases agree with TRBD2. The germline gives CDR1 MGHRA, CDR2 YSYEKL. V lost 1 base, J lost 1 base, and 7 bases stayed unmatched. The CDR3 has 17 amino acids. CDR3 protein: CASSQGVAGTGTDTQYF. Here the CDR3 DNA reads TGCGCCAGCAGCCAAGGGGTAGCGGGGACGGGCACAGATACGCAGTATTTT.

The CDR3: CASSEWTSGSTDTQYF. The DNA of the CDR3 is TGTGCCAGCAGTGAATGGACTAGCGGTAGCACAGATACGCAGTATTTT. V is TRBV2 and J is TRBJ2-3, with 10 nucleotides matching TRBD2. CDR3 length: 16 amino acids. Losses at the gene ends were 2 bases for V and 0 bases for J; bases not matched to a gene: 2. Germline CDR1 reads SNHLY; CDR2 reads FYNNEI.

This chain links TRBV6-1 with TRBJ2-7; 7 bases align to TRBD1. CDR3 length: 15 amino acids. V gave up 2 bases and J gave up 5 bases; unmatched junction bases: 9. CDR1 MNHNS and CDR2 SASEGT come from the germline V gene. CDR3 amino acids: CASSEIFGTANEQYF. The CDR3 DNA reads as TGTGCCAGCAGTGAAATTTTTGGGACAGCCAACGAGCAGTACTTC.

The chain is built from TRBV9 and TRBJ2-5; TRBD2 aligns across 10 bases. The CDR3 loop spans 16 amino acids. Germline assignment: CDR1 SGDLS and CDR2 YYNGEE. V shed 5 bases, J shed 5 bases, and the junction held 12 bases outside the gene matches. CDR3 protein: CASSGGVAGGRETQYF. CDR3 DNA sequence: TGTGCCAGCAGTGGGGGGGTAGCGGGAGGCCGGGAGACCCAGTACTTC.

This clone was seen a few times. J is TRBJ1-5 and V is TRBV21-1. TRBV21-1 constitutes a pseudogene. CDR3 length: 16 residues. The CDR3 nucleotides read TGTGCCAGCAGCAAAGATCACGGGGGGGACAATCAGCCCCAGCATTTT. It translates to CASSKDHGGDNQPQHF.

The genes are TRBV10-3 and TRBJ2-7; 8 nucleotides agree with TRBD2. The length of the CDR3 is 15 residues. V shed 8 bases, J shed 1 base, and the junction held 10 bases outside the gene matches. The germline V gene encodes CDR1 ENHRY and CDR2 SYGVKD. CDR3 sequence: CAILASGGLSYEQYF. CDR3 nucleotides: TGTGCCATCCTTGCCAGCGGGGGACTTTCCTACGAGCAGTACTTC.

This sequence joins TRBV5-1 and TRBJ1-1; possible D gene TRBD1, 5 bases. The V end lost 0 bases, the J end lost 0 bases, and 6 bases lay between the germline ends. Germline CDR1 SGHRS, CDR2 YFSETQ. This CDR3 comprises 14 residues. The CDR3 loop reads CASSLGDLNTEAFF. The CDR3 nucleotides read TGCGCCAGCAGCTTGGGGGACTTGAACACTGAAGCTTTCTTT.

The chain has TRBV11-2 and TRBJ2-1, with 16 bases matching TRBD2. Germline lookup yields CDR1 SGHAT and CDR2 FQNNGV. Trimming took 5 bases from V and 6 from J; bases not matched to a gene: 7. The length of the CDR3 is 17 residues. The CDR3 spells CASSPGLAGGPGNEQFF. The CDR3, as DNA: TGTGCCAGCAGCCCGGGACTAGCGGGAGGGCCCGGCAATGAGCAGTTCTTC.

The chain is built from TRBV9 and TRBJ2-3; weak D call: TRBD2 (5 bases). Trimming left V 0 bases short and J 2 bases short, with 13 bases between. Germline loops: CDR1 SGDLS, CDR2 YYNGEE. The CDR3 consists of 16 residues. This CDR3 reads CASSVGIRAATDTQYF. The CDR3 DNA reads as TGTGCCAGCAGCGTAGGAATTAGAGCGGCCACAGATACGCAGTATTTT. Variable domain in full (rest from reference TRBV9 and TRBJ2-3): DSGVTQTPKHLITATGQRVTLRCSPRSGDLSVYWYQQSLDQGLQFLIQYYNGEERAKGNILERFSAQQFPDLHSELNLSSLELGDSALYFCASSVGIRAATDTQYFGPGTRLTVL.